This T cell receptor beta chain was captured in a study of T cell responses to AZD1222 COVID-19 vaccine. Study findings and constraints: The study identified only a handful of AZD1222 recipients as seropositive at baseline. The donors showed a predominance of white British ancestry and of females, with possible underestimation of clonal diversity. Reports say nearly half of spike-specific TCRs go after unmutated variant regions.

On this clone itself: Antigen specificity is unknown.

The CDR3 spans 13 residues. The V gene end was trimmed by 6 bases and the J gene end by 5 bases; junction bases not matched to a gene: 3. CDR1 and CDR2 (germline): PRHDT, FYEKMQ (reference sequence). The repertoire was sequenced with immunoSEQ multiplex PCR; TCRdb's copy has only in-frame clones and lacks some. Counted here are over 120,000 clones, roughly 92% occurring once; the ten biggest clones make up 1.7%. This sequence was found in an adult in good health. The chain has TRBV13 and TRBJ2-3; 9 bases map to TRBD1. This specimen was peripheral blood, taken on day 0 of AZD1222 vaccination. The CDR3 sequence is CASRQGALDTQYF. CDR3 DNA: TGTGCCAGCAGACAGGGGGCTTTAGATACGCAGTATTTT. The full variable domain, with the rest looked up from reference TRBV13 and TRBJ2-3, is AAGVIQSPRHLIKEKRETATLKCYPIPRHDTVYWYQQGPGQDPQFLISFYEKMQSDKGSIPDRFSAQQFSDYHSELNMSSLELGDSALYFCASRQGALDTQYFGPGTRLTVL.